These 18 T cell receptor beta chains came from one sample sequenced in a study of blood T cell repertoires in COVID-19. The method was immunoSEQ multiplex PCR; TCRdb's version includes in-frame clones alone and lacks a portion of them. The data contain 210,000 or so clones, around 90% of them singletons. The sample taken for sequencing was peripheral blood. These receptors all come from a man aged 25 to 40 with acute or convalescent COVID-19.

This clone was counted only a few times. Other DNA variants within this sample encode the same CDR3. The gene calls are TRBV30 and TRBJ1-5; D not certain. CDR1 and CDR2 from the germline V gene are GTSNPN and SVGIG (reference sequence). The germline V and J ends were trimmed by 1 base and 2 bases, with 6 bases remaining between them. The CDR3 is 13 amino acids. CDR3 in amino acids: CAWSGQGNQPQHF. The CDR3 bases are TGTGCCTGGAGTGGCCAGGGCAATCAGCCCCAGCATTTT.

This chain links TRBV7-3 with TRBJ2-3; the D gene is possibly TRBD2 (5 bases). This CDR3 has 14 residues. Germline lookup yields CDR1 SGHTA and CDR2 FQGTGA. The V end was cut by 5 bases, the J end by 0 bases, with 9 bases between. CDR3 sequence reads: CASSHGLSTDTQYF. The CDR3 DNA reads TGTGCCAGCAGCCACGGACTGAGCACAGATACGCAGTATTTT.

The V and J genes are TRBV28 and TRBJ2-2; D is possibly TRBD1 (5 bases). This CDR3 has 17 residues. Germline loops: CDR1 MDHEN, CDR2 SYDVKM. Trimming left V 3 bases short and J 5 bases short, with 19 bases between. The CDR3 reads CASSLAQGRIKTGELFF. CDR3 bases: TGTGCCAGCAGTTTGGCCCAGGGTCGGATAAAAACCGGGGAGCTGTTTTTT.

This rearrangement joins TRBV27 to TRBJ1-6; D gene ambiguous. Looked up from germline, CDR1 is MNHEY and CDR2 is SMNVEV (reference sequence). Between the trimmed V and J ends, which lost 2 bases and 6 bases, there was a span of 5 bases. This CDR3 is built from 13 residues. Written as DNA, the CDR3 is TGTGCCAGCAGTTTAGGCGGTAATTCACCCCTCCACTTT. Translating it yields CASSLGGNSPLHF.

V is TRBV2 and J is TRBJ2-3; 9 bases align to TRBD2. V was pared by 8 bases and J by 8 bases, with 14 bases of the junction left unmatched. The CDR3 runs to 15 residues. Germline CDR1 is SNHLY and CDR2 is FYNNEI. The CDR3 is CASRRVAGGPVTQYF. CDR3 bases: TGTGCCAGCCGGCGGGTTGCGGGGGGGCCCGTTACGCAGTATTTT.

The chain uses TRBV28 and TRBJ1-4; a possible D gene is TRBD1 (5 bases). The CDR3 runs 13 residues. Germline CDR1 and CDR2: MDHEN and SYDVKM. V was cut by 7 bases and J by 7 bases, with 13 bases left in between. The CDR3 loop reads CASIRGLGEKLFF. Written as DNA, the CDR3 is TGTGCCAGCATACGGGGACTTGGTGAAAAACTGTTTTTT.

V usage is TRBV6-6 and J usage is TRBJ2-3, with a possible D match to TRBD1 (6 bases). Between the trimmed V and J ends, which lost 8 bases and 0 bases, there was a span of 12 bases. CDR3 size: 14 residues. The germline CDR1 and CDR2 sequences are MNHNY and SVGAGI (reference sequence). CDR3 residues: CASSTGTSTDTQYF. CDR3 in DNA: TGTGCCAGCTCGACAGGTACGAGCACAGATACGCAGTATTTT.

This clone appeared a single time. This chain connects TRBV18 to TRBJ1-4, with 7 bases fitting TRBD1. The CDR3 spans 14 residues. Germline assignment: CDR1 KGHSH and CDR2 LQKENI. Trimming removed 8 bases from V and 4 bases from J; junction bases left unmatched: 7. The CDR3 region is CASRPAGGNEKLFF. DNA of the CDR3: TGTGCCAGCAGACCGGCAGGGGGTAATGAAAAACTGTTTTTT. Using reference TRBV18 and TRBJ1-4 for the parts outside the CDR3, the full variable domain is NAGVMQNPRHLVRRRGQEARLRCSPMKGHSHVYWYRQLPEEGLKFMVYLQKENIIDESGMPKERFSAEFPKEGPSILRIQQVVRGDSAAYFCASRPAGGNEKLFFGSGTQLSVL.

The V call is TRBV7-2, the J call TRBJ1-4; D remains ambiguous. Germline assignment: CDR1 SGHTA and CDR2 FQGNSA. The CDR3 spans 18 residues. Trimming took off 2 bases at V and 5 bases at J, with 21 bases between the two ends. CDR3 protein: CASSLSGPAGGVNEKLFF. CDR3 bases: TGTGCCAGCAGCTTAAGCGGGCCGGCGGGAGGCGTCAATGAAAAACTGTTTTTT.

Note on this clone: The junction departs from the called germline gene at one end, perhaps through a read error. The chain is built from TRBV15 and TRBJ2-7; 7 positions agree with TRBD1. The CDR3 length is 14 residues. The germline V gene encodes CDR1 LNHNV and CDR2 YYDKDF (reference sequence). CDR3 region: CATSSPRRGGERDF. CDR3 in DNA: TGTGCCACCAGCTCACCCCGGCGAGGGGGCGAGAGGGACTTC.

This clone was counted a few times. The V and J genes are TRBV7-9 and TRBJ2-1; TRBD1 aligns across 10 bases. Germline V gives CDR1 SEHNR, CDR2 FQNEAQ (reference sequence). V was clipped by 11 bases and J by 6 bases; unmatched bases: 7. This CDR3 has 13 amino acids. The CDR3 reads CAGTGTGANEQFF. The CDR3 region has the DNA TGTGCCGGTACTGGGACAGGGGCCAATGAGCAGTTCTTC.

The chain joins TRBV5-4 to TRBJ1-5; 8 positions match TRBD1. J was trimmed by 5 bases and V by 4 bases; bases with no gene match: 5. This CDR3 region has 14 residues. The germline V gene encodes CDR1 SGHNT and CDR2 YYREEE (reference sequence). The CDR3 loop reads CASSTGQGDQPQHF. CDR3 nucleotide sequence: TGTGCCAGCAGCACCGGACAGGGAGATCAGCCCCAGCATTTT.

The V gene is TRBV5-5, the J gene TRBJ1-5; tentative D call: TRBD1 (5 bases). The length of the CDR3 is 14 residues. The V end lost 4 bases, the J end lost 3 bases, and 11 bases lay between the germline ends. Germline V CDR1 and CDR2: SGHKS, YYEKEE (reference sequence). CDR3 DNA: TGTGCCAGCAGCCCAGGGTACCCCAATCAGCCCCAGCATTTT. This encodes CASSPGYPNQPQHF.

This clone was seen only once. The V and J genes are TRBV18 and TRBJ1-1, with unresolved D. Germline CDR1 is KGHSH and CDR2 is LQKENI. This CDR3 comprises 14 residues. Deletions cut 3 bases from V and 3 bases from J, with 11 bases between. CDR3 loop: CASSPRHKDTEAFF. The CDR3 DNA follows: TGTGCCAGCTCACCCAGACACAAAGACACTGAAGCTTTCTTT.

V gene TRBV4-2 combines with J gene TRBJ2-4; D is perhaps TRBD2 (7 bases). This CDR3 is 12 amino acids long. The germline V gene has CDR1 LGHNA and CDR2 YNFKEQ. V lost 7 bases to trimming and J lost 8 bases, with 12 bases between them. CDR3 loop: CASTRGGDIQYF. CDR3 nucleotide sequence: TGTGCCAGCACTCGAGGGGGGGACATTCAGTACTTC.

The chain is built from TRBV7-9 and TRBJ2-5; D perhaps matches TRBD1 (5 bases). This CDR3 is 16 amino acids long. Germline CDR1 is SEHNR and CDR2 is FQNEAQ (reference sequence). V lost 1 base and J lost 5, with 17 bases in between. CDR3 sequence reads: CASSLDRTPFRETQYF. CDR3 bases: TGTGCCAGCAGCTTAGATCGGACACCCTTTCGGGAGACCCAGTACTTC.

The chain links TRBV7-2 to TRBJ1-1; weak D call: TRBD1 (5 bases). Germline V CDR1 and CDR2: SGHTA, FQGNSA. This CDR3 contains 13 residues. V lost 4 bases and J 6 bases, leaving 12 bases between the germline ends. The CDR3 sequence is CASSSRGGSEAFF. CDR3 DNA: TGTGCCAGCAGCTCTCGGGGGGGTTCTGAAGCTTTCTTT.

This chain joins TRBV7-9 and TRBJ2-3; weak D call: TRBD2 (6 bases). Germline V gene sequence: CDR1 SEHNR, CDR2 FQNEAQ (reference sequence). The ends were cut back, 3 bases at V and 4 bases at J, with 26 bases in the middle. CDR3 size: 19 residues. DNA of the CDR3: TGTGCCAGCAGCTTGTCTCGGGGCGCGGCGGGATCAGCGGCAGATACGCAGTATTTT. Amino acids: CASSLSRGAAGSAADTQYF. The whole variable domain, remainder taken from reference TRBV7-9 and TRBJ2-3, is DTGVSQNPRHKITKRGQNVTFRCDPISEHNRLYWYRQTLGQGPEFLTYFQNEAQLEKSRLLSDRFSAERPKGSFSTLEIQRTEQGDSAMYLCASSLSRGAAGSAADTQYFGPGTRLTVL.